The next 6 T cell receptor beta chains were all read from a single sample in a study of T-cell reconstitution after alpha-beta-depleted transplantation in children. TCRbeta library construction was performed incorporating unique molecular identifiers. Using its own MiXCR run on the PCR reads, TCRdb lists one record per CDR3 protein. This table holds a few hundred thousand distinct CDR3 sequences, around 13% found once. Sequenced material: PBMCs from the stem cell graft donor, taken from the stem cell graft. All receptors derive from a human donor who donated a stem cell graft to a child with combined immunodeficiency.

This clonotype has at least ten counts. The CDR3 nucleotides read TGTGCCAGCAGCCCAAACAGGGGGCAGAATGGCTACACCTTC. Encoded protein: CASSPNRGQNGYTF. This chain links TRBV7-2 with TRBJ1-2; 9 nucleotides line up with TRBD1. V was clipped by 5 bases and J by 6 bases; unmatched bases: 7. Germline V gene lookup returns CDR1 SGHTA and CDR2 FQGNSA. CDR3 length equals 14 residues.

V is TRBV5-8 and J is TRBJ1-1; tentatively, D is TRBD1 (6 bases). The ends were cut back, 3 bases at V and 1 base at J, with 13 bases in the middle. Germline CDR1 and CDR2: SGHTS and YDEGEE. The CDR3 sequence is 15 residues long. The CDR3 sequence is CASSSRDTGNTEAFF. CDR3 nucleotide sequence: TGTGCCAGCAGCTCCCGGGACACAGGGAACACTGAAGCTTTCTTT.

The chain joins TRBV12-3 or TRBV12-4 to TRBJ1-2; possibly TRBD1 for D (5 bases). The CDR3 sequence is 13 residues long. V was shortened by 5 bases and J by 1 base, with 8 bases between the two germline ends. The CDR3 reads CASSPQVNYGYTF. CDR3 bases: TGTGCCAGCAGTCCACAGGTTAACTATGGCTACACCTTC.

This clonotype was recorded many times. The CDR3 DNA sequence: TGCAGTGCTAGATCCCCAGGTGGGCAGAATTCACCCCTCCACTTT. It codes for CSARSPGGQNSPLHF. The chain carries TRBV20-1 and TRBJ1-6; the D is unclear. This CDR3 spans 15 amino acids. Germline-derived CDR1 and CDR2 are DFQATT and SNEGSKA (reference sequence). V was clipped by 2 bases and J by 7 bases, with 15 bases between them.

There are many counts of this clonotype. This chain links TRBV12-3 or TRBV12-4 with TRBJ1-5, with no clear D. V lost 3 bases and J lost 7, with 7 bases in between. This CDR3 comprises 12 residues. The CDR3 coding sequence is TGTGCCAGCAGTTTGGGTCACCAGCCCCAGCATTTT. Amino acids: CASSLGHQPQHF.

The V gene is TRBV30, the J gene TRBJ2-2; no clear D. The CDR3 runs to 13 residues. With 8 bases removed from V and 0 bases from J, the gap between germline ends came to 10 bases. Per germline, CDR1 GTSNPN and CDR2 SVGIG (reference sequence). Written as DNA, the CDR3 is TGTGCCCAGAACATGGCGAACACCGGGGAGCTGTTTTTT. Amino acid sequence: CAQNMANTGELFF.